The T cell receptor beta chain under discussion was sequenced for a study of T-cell reconstitution after alpha-beta-depleted transplantation in children. Overall study results and limits: In patients about two months after transplant, alpha-beta T cells reportedly arose from several hundred expanded graft clones.

The TCRbeta library incorporated unique molecular identifiers. Using its own MiXCR run on the PCR reads, TCRdb lists one record per CDR3 protein. The table has a few hundred thousand distinct CDR3 sequences, 27% seen once. The CDR3 covers 11 residues. Germline V gene data show CDR1 as MNHEY and CDR2 as SVGAGI. Turning to this clonotype: Its antigen is as yet unknown.

The material sequenced was PBMCs, taken before TCRalphabeta/CD19-depleted stem cell transplant. The source is a boy under three years old with Wiskott-Aldrich syndrome, due to receive a stem cell transplant. The V call is TRBV6-5, the J call TRBJ1-5, with no clear D. The DNA of the CDR3 is TGTGCAAGCGGCTGGGATCAGCCCCAGCATTTT. Amino acids: CASGWDQPQHF.